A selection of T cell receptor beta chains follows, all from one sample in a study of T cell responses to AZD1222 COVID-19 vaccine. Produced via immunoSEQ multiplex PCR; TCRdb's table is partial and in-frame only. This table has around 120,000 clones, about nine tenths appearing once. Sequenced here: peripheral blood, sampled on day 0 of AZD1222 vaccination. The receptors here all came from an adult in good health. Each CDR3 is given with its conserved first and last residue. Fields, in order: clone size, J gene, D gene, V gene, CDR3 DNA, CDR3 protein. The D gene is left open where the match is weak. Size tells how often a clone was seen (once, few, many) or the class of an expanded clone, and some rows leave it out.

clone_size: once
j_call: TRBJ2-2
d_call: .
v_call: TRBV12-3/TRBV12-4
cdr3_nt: TGTGCCGGATCAGGGGACACCGGGGAGCTGTTTTTT
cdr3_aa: CAGSGDTGELFF

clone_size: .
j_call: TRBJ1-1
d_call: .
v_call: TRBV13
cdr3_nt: TGTGCCAGCAGCTTAGGTCAGGGGATGAACACTGAAGCTTTCTTT
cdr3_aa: CASSLGQGMNTEAFF

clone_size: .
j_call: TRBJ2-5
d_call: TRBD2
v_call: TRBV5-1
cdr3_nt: TGCGCCAGCAGCTTAATAGCGGGAGTCCGGAAAGAGACCCAGTACTTC
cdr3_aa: CASSLIAGVRKETQYF

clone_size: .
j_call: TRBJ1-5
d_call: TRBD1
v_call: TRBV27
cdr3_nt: TGTGCCAGCAGTATCGGGACAGCATATAGCAATCAGCCCCAGCATTTT
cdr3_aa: CASSIGTAYSNQPQHF

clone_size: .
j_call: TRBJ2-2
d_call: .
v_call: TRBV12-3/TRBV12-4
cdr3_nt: TGTGCCAGCAGTTTGCAGGGTACCGGGGAGCTGTTTTTT
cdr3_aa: CASSLQGTGELFF

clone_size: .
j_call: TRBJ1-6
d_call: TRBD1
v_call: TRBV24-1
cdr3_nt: TGTGCCACCAGCTTGACAGGGCGGACACCCCTCCACTTT
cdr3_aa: CATSLTGRTPLHF

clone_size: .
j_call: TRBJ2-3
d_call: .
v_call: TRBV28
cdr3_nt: TGTGCCAGCAGCCCAGGGGTCGCGGGCGATACGCAGTATTTT
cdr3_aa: CASSPGVAGDTQYF

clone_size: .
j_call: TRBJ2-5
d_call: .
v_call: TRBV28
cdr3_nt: TGTGCCAGCAGGTTGGGTGGAGGACGGGTTCGGGAGACCCAGTACTTC
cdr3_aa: CASRLGGGRVRETQYF

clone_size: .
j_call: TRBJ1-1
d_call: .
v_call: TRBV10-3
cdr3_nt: TGTGCCATCAGTGGAGGTAAGAACACTGAAGCTTTCTTT
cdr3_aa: CAISGGKNTEAFF

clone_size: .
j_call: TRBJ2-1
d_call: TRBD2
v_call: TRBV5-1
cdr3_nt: TGCGCCAGCAGCTTCGTAGCGGGAGGGCCAGTTGAGCAGTTCTTC
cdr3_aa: CASSFVAGGPVEQFF

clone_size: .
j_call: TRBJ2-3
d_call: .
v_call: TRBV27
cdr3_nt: TGTGCCAGCAGTAAGACAGTACAATCCACAGATACGCAGTATTTT
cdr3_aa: CASSKTVQSTDTQYF

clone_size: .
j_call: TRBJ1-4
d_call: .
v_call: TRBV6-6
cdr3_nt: TGTGCCAGCAGTTACGCGGGGGCAACTAATGAAAAACTGTTTTTT
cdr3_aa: CASSYAGATNEKLFF

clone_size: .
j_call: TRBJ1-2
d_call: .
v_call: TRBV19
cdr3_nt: TGTGCCAGTCTTGACAGGACCCCGGGTGGCTACACCTTC
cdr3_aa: CASLDRTPGGYTF

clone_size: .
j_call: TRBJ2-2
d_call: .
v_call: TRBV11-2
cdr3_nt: TGTGCCAGCAGTCAGGGTACCGGGGAGCTGTTTTTT
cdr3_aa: CASSQGTGELFF

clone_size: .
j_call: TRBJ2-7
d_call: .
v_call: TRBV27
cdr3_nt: TGTGCCAGCAGTATTAATCGCCAGGGCTACGAGCAGTACTTC
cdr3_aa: CASSINRQGYEQYF

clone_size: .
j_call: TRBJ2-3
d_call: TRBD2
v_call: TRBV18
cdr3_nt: TGTGCCAGCTCACCCTCTAGCGGGAGAAGGACAGATACGCAGTATTTT
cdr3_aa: CASSPSSGRRTDTQYF

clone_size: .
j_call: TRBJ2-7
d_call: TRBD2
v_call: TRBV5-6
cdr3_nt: TGTGCCAGCAGCCTCCGACTAGCGGGAGTCTACGAGCAGTACTTC
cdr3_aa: CASSLRLAGVYEQYF

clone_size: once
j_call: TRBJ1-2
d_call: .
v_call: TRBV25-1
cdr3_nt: TGTGCCAGCAGTGAACTGTATGGCTACACCTTC
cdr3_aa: CASSELYGYTF

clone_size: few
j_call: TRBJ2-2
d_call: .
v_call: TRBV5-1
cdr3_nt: TGCGCCAGCAGCGTCCAGAGCCAGGGGAGTCACACCGGGGAGCTGTTTTTT
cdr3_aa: CASSVQSQGSHTGELFF

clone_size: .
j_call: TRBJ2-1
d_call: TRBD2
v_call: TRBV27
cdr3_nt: TGTGCCAGCACCCCTCTAGCGGGAGATGAGCAGTTCTTC
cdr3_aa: CASTPLAGDEQFF

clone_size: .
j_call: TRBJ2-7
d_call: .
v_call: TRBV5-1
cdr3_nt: TGCGCCAGCAGCTTGGCAAGTCTATCCTACGAGCAGTACTTC
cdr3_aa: CASSLASLSYEQYF

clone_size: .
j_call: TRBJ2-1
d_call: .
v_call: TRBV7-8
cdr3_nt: TGTGCCAGCAGCTTAGTACTAGCTTACAATGAGCAGTTCTTC
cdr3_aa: CASSLVLAYNEQFF

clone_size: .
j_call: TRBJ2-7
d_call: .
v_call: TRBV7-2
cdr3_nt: TGTGCCAGCAGCTTAGTTTCCGGGGCATCCTACGAGCAGTACTTC
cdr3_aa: CASSLVSGASYEQYF

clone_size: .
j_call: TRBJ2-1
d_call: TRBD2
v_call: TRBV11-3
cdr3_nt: TGTGCCAGCAGCCCGGGGCTAGCGGGAGCTTGGGTCCTCAATGAGCAGTTCTTC
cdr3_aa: CASSPGLAGAWVLNEQFF

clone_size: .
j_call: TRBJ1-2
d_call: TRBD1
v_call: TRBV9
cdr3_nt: TGTGCCAGCAGCACCCGACAGGGGGCAGGAGGCTACACCTTC
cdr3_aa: CASSTRQGAGGYTF

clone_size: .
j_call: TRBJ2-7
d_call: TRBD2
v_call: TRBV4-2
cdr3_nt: TGTGCCAGCAGCCAGGCTAGCGGGCGAGTCGAGCAGTACTTC
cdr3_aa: CASSQASGRVEQYF

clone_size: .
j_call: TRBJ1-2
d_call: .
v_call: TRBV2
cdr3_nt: TGTGCCAGCAACCTAGTTGACTCCAAAAACTATGGCTACACCTTC
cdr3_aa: CASNLVDSKNYGYTF

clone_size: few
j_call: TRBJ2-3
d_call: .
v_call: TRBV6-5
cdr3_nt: TGTGCCAGCAGCCCCTGGGGTAGCTACACAGATACGCAGTATTTT
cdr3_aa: CASSPWGSYTDTQYF

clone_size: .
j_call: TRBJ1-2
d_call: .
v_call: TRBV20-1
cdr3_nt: TGCAGTGCTAGCGCCGGAGGTGGCTACACCTTC
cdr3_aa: CSASAGGGYTF

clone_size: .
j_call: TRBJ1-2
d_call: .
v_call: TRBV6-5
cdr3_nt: TGTGCCAGCAGTTCGAACAGCTATGGCTACACCTTC
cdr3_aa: CASSSNSYGYTF

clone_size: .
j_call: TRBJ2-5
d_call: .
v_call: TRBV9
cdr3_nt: TGTGCCAGCAGCCCACCCACGGCAAGGGGAGAGACCCAGTACTTC
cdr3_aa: CASSPPTARGETQYF

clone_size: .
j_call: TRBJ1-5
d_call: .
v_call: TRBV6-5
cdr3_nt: TGTGCCAGCCTCGAACTACAGGGACAGCCCCAGCATTTT
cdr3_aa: CASLELQGQPQHF

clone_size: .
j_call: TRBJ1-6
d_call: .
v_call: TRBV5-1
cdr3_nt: TGCGCCAGCAGCTTGGAGGCCAGGGAAAATTCACCCCTCCACTTT
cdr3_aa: CASSLEARENSPLHF

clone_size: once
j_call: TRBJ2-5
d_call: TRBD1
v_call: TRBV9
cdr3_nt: TGTGCCAGCAGCGTACAGGACAGGGGAGAGACCCAGTACTTC
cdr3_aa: CASSVQDRGETQYF